This passage covers 12 T cell receptor beta chains from one sample sequenced in a study of blood T cell repertoires in COVID-19. The assay was immunoSEQ multiplex PCR, and TCRdb's table has in-frame clones only and misses some. The table shows about 190,000 clones, with less than 85% occurring only once. The sequenced sample was PBMCs or T cells enriched from blood (not recorded which). The receptors stem from a woman aged 25 to 39 who had recovered from COVID-19.

The chain uses TRBV19 and TRBJ1-3; 8 nucleotides line up with TRBD1. The CDR3 loop spans 16 amino acids. The germline CDR1 and CDR2 sequences are LNHDA and SQIVND (reference sequence). Unmatched junction bases numbered 8, after V lost 5 bases and J lost 2 bases. DNA for the CDR3: TGTGCCAGTAGTTCATACAGGGGGACCACTGGAAACACCATATATTTT. Translated, it gives CASSSYRGTTGNTIYF.

This clone was seen once. The J gene is TRBJ1-6, the V gene TRBV5-5, with D perhaps matching TRBD1 (6 bases). The CDR3 loop spans 16 amino acids. CDR1 is SGHKS, CDR2 YYEKEE, per germline (reference sequence). V was pared by 1 base and J by 6 bases, with 14 bases between. This CDR3 reads CASSLTKGQFNSPLHF. The CDR3 DNA follows: TGTGCCAGCAGCTTGACCAAAGGACAGTTTAATTCACCCCTCCACTTT.

This chain links TRBV12-3 or TRBV12-4 with TRBJ2-5; D unresolved. V shed 2 bases and J shed 4 bases, with 2 bases lying between them. The CDR3 length is 11 residues. The CDR3 is CASSLLETQYF. The CDR3 nucleotides are TGTGCCAGCAGTTTACTAGAGACCCAGTACTTC.

This clone is a singleton in its sample. The V and J genes are TRBV27 and TRBJ1-6; 7 nucleotides align to TRBD1. The J segment lost 7 bases and the V segment lost 1 base, leaving 4 bases of the junction unmatched. The CDR3 has 15 amino acids. Germline V gene lookup returns CDR1 MNHEY and CDR2 SMNVEV (reference sequence). This CDR3 reads CASSLWDRANSPLHF. In DNA, the CDR3 is TGTGCCAGCAGTTTATGGGACAGAGCGAATTCACCCCTCCACTTT.

The chain recombines TRBV7-8 with TRBJ2-1; 10 nucleotides match TRBD2. Germline lookup yields CDR1 SGHVS and CDR2 FQNEAQ. The CDR3 runs to 17 residues. Trimming took 5 bases from V and 5 from J; bases not matched to a gene: 12. CDR3 region: CASSPLASGSHHNEQFF. The CDR3, as DNA: TGTGCCAGCAGCCCCCTCGCTAGCGGGAGTCACCACAATGAGCAGTTCTTC.

The rearrangement uses TRBV7-9 and TRBJ2-1; 7 nucleotides line up with TRBD2. The CDR3 is 15 residues long. Germline CDR1 is SEHNR and CDR2 is FQNEAQ (reference sequence). V was pared by 2 bases and J by 9 bases, with 10 bases of the junction left unmatched. The CDR3 DNA reads as TGTGCCAGCAGCTTACGGAGCGGGACCCAGCGTGAGCAGTTCTTC. This encodes CASSLRSGTQREQFF.

J is TRBJ2-1 and V is TRBV19, with D unclear. CDR3 length equals 18 residues. V was pared by 5 bases and J by 5 bases, with 25 bases between. Germline CDR1 reads LNHDA; CDR2 reads SQIVND (reference sequence). CDR3 nucleotides: TGTGCCAGTAGTGCGACCGGGTACCGGTCGTTAGTTGACAATGAGCAGTTCTTC. Its translation is CASSATGYRSLVDNEQFF. Drawing the rest from reference TRBV19 and TRBJ2-1, the complete variable domain is DGGITQSPKYLFRKEGQNVTLSCEQNLNHDAMYWYRQDPGQGLRLIYYSQIVNDFQKGDIAEGYSVSREKKESFPLTVTSAQKNPTAFYLCASSATGYRSLVDNEQFFGPGTRLTVL.

This clone has just one count. The rearrangement links TRBV7-6 to TRBJ2-4; D is perhaps TRBD1 (5 bases). V was trimmed by 5 bases and J by 3 bases, leaving 11 bases between them. From germline, CDR1 is SGHVS and CDR2 FNYEAQ. The CDR3 is 14 amino acids. CDR3 nucleotide sequence: TGTGCCAGCAGCCCTAGGGGTGGCAAAAACATTCAGTACTTC. The encoded protein is CASSPRGGKNIQYF.

The chain combines TRBV7-2 with TRBJ2-7; TRBD2 agrees at 9 bases. The V gene end was trimmed by 1 base and the J gene end by 2 bases; junction bases not matched to a gene: 3. The CDR3 loop spans 15 amino acids. The germline V gene has CDR1 SGHTA and CDR2 FQGNSA. CDR3 loop: CASSLDSGSAYEQYF. As DNA, the CDR3 is TGTGCCAGCAGCTTAGATAGCGGGAGTGCCTACGAGCAGTACTTC. Full variable domain (missing parts from reference TRBV7-2 and TRBJ2-7): GAGVSQSPSNKVTEKGKDVELRCDPISGHTALYWYRQSLGQGLEFLIYFQGNSAPDKSGLPSDRFSAERTGGSVSTLTIQRTQQEDSAVYLCASSLDSGSAYEQYFGPGTRLTVT.

This chain links TRBV6-5 with TRBJ2-3; TRBD1 aligns across 9 bases. Trimming took 7 bases from V and 2 from J; bases not matched to a gene: 7. The CDR3 loop spans 15 amino acids. Per germline, CDR1 MNHEY and CDR2 SVGAGI. CDR3 DNA sequence: TGTGCCAGCAACCTACAGGGGGCCCACACAGATACGCAGTATTTT. This codes for CASNLQGAHTDTQYF.

V is TRBV9 and J is TRBJ2-1, with TRBD1 as a possible D gene (6 bases). CDR3 length: 15 residues. The germline V gene has CDR1 SGDLS and CDR2 YYNGEE. Trimming pared 6 bases from V and 2 bases from J, leaving 15 bases between. CDR3 amino acids: CASNLLGAAYNEQFF. CDR3 coding DNA: TGTGCCAGCAACCTTCTGGGGGCCGCCTACAATGAGCAGTTCTTC.

The chain couples TRBV19 to TRBJ1-6, with 7 positions matching TRBD1. Germline loops: CDR1 LNHDA, CDR2 SQIVND (reference sequence). V shed 6 bases, J shed 7 bases, and the junction held 12 bases outside the gene matches. The CDR3 length is 16 residues. CDR3 protein: CASSTGAGDRNSPLHF. Written as DNA, the CDR3 is TGTGCCAGTAGCACAGGGGCAGGGGACCGCAATTCACCCCTCCACTTT.